This passage covers 30 T cell receptor beta chains from one sample sequenced in a study of OX40 agonist ivuxolimab in advanced cancers. Libraries were prepared by immunoSEQ multiplex PCR; TCRdb keeps only in-frame clonotypes and omits some of them. The sample lists around 58,000 clones; 65% to 85% were seen once. The material sequenced was CD4+ or CD8+ T cells sorted from blood, taken in a trial of the OX40 agonist ivuxolimab. Receptors were obtained from an adult with an advanced solid tumor such as melanoma, head and neck, liver or kidney cancer.

This clone was seen more than once but under ten times. V is TRBV7-9 and J is TRBJ1-6; perhaps TRBD1 as D (5 bases). This CDR3 is 15 amino acids long. The germline V gene encodes CDR1 SEHNR and CDR2 FQNEAQ (reference sequence). V lost 5 bases and J 5 bases, leaving 13 bases between the germline ends. CDR3 sequence: CASSRTLGDNSPLHF. CDR3 DNA: TGTGCCAGCAGCCGTACCTTAGGGGATAATTCACCCCTCCACTTT. Complete variable domain (other parts from reference TRBV7-9 and TRBJ1-6): DTGVSQNPRHKITKRGQNVTFRCDPISEHNRLYWYRQTLGQGPEFLTYFQNEAQLEKSRLLSDRFSAERPKGSFSTLEIQRTEQGDSAMYLCASSRTLGDNSPLHFGNGTRLTVT.

This clone was detected a few times. The V call is TRBV30, the J call TRBJ2-1; TRBD1 matches at 7 bases. V lost 7 bases and J lost 7; bases outside the gene matches: 10. CDR1 and CDR2 (germline): GTSNPN, SVGIG (reference sequence). The CDR3 runs 13 residues. The CDR3 sequence is CASFDRARNEQFF. In nucleotides, the CDR3 is TGTGCCTCCTTCGACAGGGCTCGGAATGAGCAGTTCTTC.

The rearrangement uses TRBV4-1 and TRBJ1-5; perhaps TRBD1 as D (5 bases). V dropped 11 bases and J dropped 6 bases, with 20 bases sitting between them. The length of the CDR3 is 14 residues. Germline assignment: CDR1 MGHRA and CDR2 YSYEKL. CDR3 residues: CAHPAEGHGQPQHF. The CDR3 coding sequence is TGCGCCCACCCGGCGGAGGGGCATGGTCAGCCCCAGCATTTT.

The genes are TRBV13 and TRBJ2-7; the match to TRBD1 covers 8 bases. This CDR3 is built from 13 residues. V shed 1 base, J shed 7 bases, and the junction held 3 bases outside the gene matches. Per germline, CDR1 PRHDT and CDR2 FYEKMQ (reference sequence). The CDR3 DNA follows: TGTGCCAGCAGCTTAGAACAGGGGGAAGAGCAGTACTTC. Its protein is CASSLEQGEEQYF.

V is TRBV15 and J is TRBJ2-5; D is unresolved. CDR1 LNHNV and CDR2 YYDKDF come from the germline V gene (reference sequence). The V and J ends lost 0 bases and 2 bases respectively, with 13 bases between them. The CDR3 sequence is 16 residues long. CDR3 DNA sequence: TGTGCCACCAGCAGAGATCTGCTGGGGTGGCAAGAGACCCAGTACTTC. It encodes CATSRDLLGWQETQYF.

The chain is built from TRBV7-9 and TRBJ2-1, with 10 bases aligning to TRBD2. CDR3 length: 19 amino acids. CDR1 and CDR2 (germline): SEHNR, FQNEAQ (reference sequence). V shed 1 base and J 8 bases; nucleotides not matched to a gene: 17. CDR3 protein: CASSLGRLAGASNWDEQFF. In DNA, the CDR3 is TGTGCCAGCAGCTTAGGCCGGCTAGCGGGAGCATCCAATTGGGATGAGCAGTTCTTC. Complete variable domain (other parts from reference TRBV7-9 and TRBJ2-1): DTGVSQNPRHKITKRGQNVTFRCDPISEHNRLYWYRQTLGQGPEFLTYFQNEAQLEKSRLLSDRFSAERPKGSFSTLEIQRTEQGDSAMYLCASSLGRLAGASNWDEQFFGPGTRLTVL.

The chain carries TRBV28 and TRBJ2-7, with a tentative D call TRBD2 (7 bases). V lost 6 bases to trimming and J lost 0 bases, with 18 bases between them. CDR3 length: 16 amino acids. Germline V CDR1 and CDR2: MDHEN, SYDVKM. The CDR3 coding sequence is TGTGCCAGCAGCCCTGGGGGGGCCCTTAGCTCCTACGAGCAGTACTTC. The encoded protein is CASSPGGALSSYEQYF.

The chain has TRBV7-2 and TRBJ2-7, with TRBD2 matching 16 bases. V shed 5 bases and J 5 bases; nucleotides not matched to a gene: 9. Germline values: CDR1 SGHTA, CDR2 FQGNSA. The CDR3 runs 17 residues. The CDR3 DNA reads TGTGCCAGCAGCCCTCCGGGACTAGCGGGGGGGCCGAACGAGCAGTACTTC. Protein sequence: CASSPPGLAGGPNEQYF.

This clone was seen repeatedly, ten times or more. The chain employs TRBV19 and TRBJ1-5; 9 bases match TRBD1. Germline-derived CDR1 and CDR2 are LNHDA and SQIVND (reference sequence). The CDR3 runs 16 residues. After removal of 3 bases from V and 2 bases from J, the junction contained 5 bases not matched to a gene. The DNA for the CDR3 is TGTGCCAGTAGTATCCGGACAGGGGTTCGCAATCAGCCCCAGCATTTT. Translating gives CASSIRTGVRNQPQHF.

This clone was seen a few times. The CDR3 DNA sequence: TGCGCCAGCAGCCAAGAGGGGGACAGGGCCTACGAGCAGTACTTC. Encoded protein: CASSQEGDRAYEQYF. The V call is TRBV4-3, the J call TRBJ2-7; 9 bases map to TRBD1. The CDR3 is 15 residues long. J was trimmed by 2 bases and V by 0 bases; bases with no gene match: 2. The germline gives CDR1 LGHNA, CDR2 YSLEER.

The rearrangement joins TRBV5-1 to TRBJ1-2, with 9 positions matching TRBD1. The germline CDR1 and CDR2 sequences are SGHRS and YFSETQ. Unmatched junction bases numbered 6, after V lost 0 bases and J lost 6 bases. The CDR3 runs to 15 residues. The CDR3 bases are TGCGCCAGCAGCTTGGATACAGGGGGCGTCAATGGCTACACCTTC. Its protein is CASSLDTGGVNGYTF. Supplemented by reference TRBV5-1 and TRBJ1-2, the full variable domain reads KAGVTQTPRYLIKTRGQQVTLSCSPISGHRSVSWYQQTPGQGLQFLFEYFSETQRNKGNFPGRFSGRQFSNSRSEMNVSTLELGDSALYLCASSLDTGGVNGYTFGSGTRLTVV.

The chain links TRBV28 to TRBJ2-5, with a weak D call TRBD2 (7 bases). This CDR3 region has 13 residues. The germline CDR1 and CDR2 sequences are MDHEN and SYDVKM. V was pared by 7 bases and J by 5 bases, with 14 bases between. CDR3 coding DNA: TGTGCCAGCACCGGCGGGGGCAAGGAGACCCAGTACTTC. Translating it yields CASTGGGKETQYF.

This chain links TRBV19 with TRBJ1-2; possible D gene TRBD1, 5 bases. The CDR3 spans 14 residues. V was cut by 3 bases and J by 2 bases, with 10 bases left in between. Per the germline V gene, CDR1 is LNHDA and CDR2 is SQIVND (reference sequence). The CDR3 nucleotides are TGTGCCAGTAGTATCGGGACGGTGAACTATGGCTACACCTTC. Amino acids: CASSIGTVNYGYTF.

The rearrangement links TRBV29-1 to TRBJ1-2; TRBD1 might be the D (5 bases). Germline CDR1 reads SQVTM; CDR2 reads ANQGSEA. The CDR3 sequence is 14 residues long. Trimming shortened V by 8 bases and J by 2 bases, and 18 bases separated the two germline ends. The CDR3 nucleotides read TGCAGCACAAACTCGGGGAGGGACAACTATGGCTACACCTTC. As protein: CSTNSGRDNYGYTF. The full variable domain, rest sourced from reference TRBV29-1 and TRBJ1-2, is SAVISQKPSRDICQRGTSLTIQCQVDSQVTMMFWYRQQPGQSLTLIATANQGSEATYESGFVIDKFPISRPNLTFSTLTVSNMSPEDSSIYLCSTNSGRDNYGYTFGSGTRLTVV.

This clone has a single count. The chain recombines TRBV19 with TRBJ2-5, with 7 nucleotides matching TRBD1. Germline assignment: CDR1 LNHDA and CDR2 SQIVND (reference sequence). This CDR3 spans 21 amino acids. With 5 bases clipped from V and 2 bases from J, the junction kept 26 bases outside the gene matches. The CDR3 spells CASSPWDSAGVVGVFQETQYF. DNA for the CDR3: TGTGCCAGTAGTCCCTGGGACAGTGCCGGAGTAGTGGGGGTTTTTCAAGAGACCCAGTACTTC.

The DNA for the CDR3 is TGTGCCAGCAGCGTCGGGACACGACCCCAGGGGGAGCAGTACTTC. Amino acids: CASSVGTRPQGEQYF. The rearrangement uses TRBV6-1 and TRBJ2-7; possibly TRBD1 for D (6 bases). CDR3 size: 15 residues. Trimming left V 6 bases short and J 7 bases short, with 22 bases between. CDR1 and CDR2 (germline): MNHNS, SASEGT.

The rearrangement joins TRBV21-1 to TRBJ1-2. TRBV21-1 is termed a pseudogene. This CDR3 contains 11 residues. CDR3 sequence: CASSPNYGYTF. The CDR3 nucleotides read TGTGCCAGCAGCCCTAACTATGGCTACACCTTC.

J is TRBJ1-3 and V is TRBV6-5; 10 positions match TRBD1. The CDR3 is 15 residues long. Germline loops: CDR1 MNHEY, CDR2 SVGAGI. Unmatched junction bases numbered 3, after V lost 4 bases and J lost 3 bases. For the CDR3, the DNA is TGTGCCAGCAGTTCGCGGACAGGGGGTGGAAACACCATATATTTT. Translation gives CASSSRTGGGNTIYF.

This clone appeared once. V is TRBV16 and J is TRBJ2-7; 7 bases are shared with TRBD1. V shed 4 bases, J shed 4 bases, and the junction held 4 bases outside the gene matches. The CDR3 totals 13 residues. Germline lookup yields CDR1 KGHSY and CDR2 FQNENV. This chain's CDR3 is CASSPLDRYEQYF. As DNA, the CDR3 is TGTGCCAGCAGCCCCCTGGACAGGTACGAGCAGTACTTC.

The chain links TRBV5-4 to TRBJ2-5; D possibly corresponds to TRBD1 (5 bases). V dropped 4 bases and J dropped 0 bases, with 7 bases sitting between them. Germline V gene data show CDR1 as SGHNT and CDR2 as YYREEE (reference sequence). This CDR3 spans 13 amino acids. The DNA for the CDR3 is TGTGCCAGCAGCCGGACATACCAAGAGACCCAGTACTTC. It specifies CASSRTYQETQYF.

This clone was seen a handful of times. The CDR3 DNA reads TGTGCCAGCAGCCGCCGGGACACTTCACCCCTCCACTTT. It specifies CASSRRDTSPLHF. This rearrangement joins TRBV7-9 to TRBJ1-6; the D gene is possibly TRBD1 (6 bases). Looked up from germline, CDR1 is SEHNR and CDR2 is FQNEAQ (reference sequence). The CDR3 runs 13 residues. The V and J ends lost 5 bases and 9 bases respectively, with 11 bases between them.

The sample holds a few counts of this clone. The chain couples TRBV9 to TRBJ1-4; D remains unclear. Per germline, CDR1 SGDLS and CDR2 YYNGEE. V was trimmed by 5 bases and J by 5 bases, leaving 7 bases between them. CDR3 length equals 12 residues. As DNA, the CDR3 is TGTGCCAGCAGTAGACAAAATGAAAAACTGTTTTTT. Encoded protein: CASSRQNEKLFF.

V gene TRBV6-6 combines with J gene TRBJ1-3; D is unclear. In germline, CDR1 is MNHNY, CDR2 SVGAGI (reference sequence). The CDR3 extends over 16 amino acids. V lost 2 bases to trimming and J lost 0 bases, with 11 bases between them. CDR3 protein: CASSYLQTSSGNTIYF. In nucleotides, the CDR3 is TGTGCCAGCAGTTACCTACAGACTAGCTCTGGAAACACCATATATTTT.

The rearrangement links TRBV19 to TRBJ2-5; 10 nucleotides line up with TRBD1. Looked up from germline, CDR1 is LNHDA and CDR2 is SQIVND (reference sequence). The V segment lost 4 bases and the J segment 5 bases; nucleotides outside the gene matches: 10. The CDR3 has 16 residues. CDR3 loop: CASSRVRDRGGETQYF. CDR3 sequence (DNA): TGTGCCAGTAGTAGAGTCCGGGACAGGGGAGGGGAGACCCAGTACTTC.

The chain carries TRBV14 and TRBJ1-2; D might be TRBD1 (6 bases). V was clipped by 0 bases and J by 4 bases, with 15 bases between them. The length of the CDR3 is 16 residues. CDR1 and CDR2 (germline): SGHDN, FVKESK. The CDR3: CASSQDLFTGIYGYTF. Written as DNA, the CDR3 is TGTGCCAGCAGCCAAGATCTTTTCACAGGGATCTATGGCTACACCTTC. Supplemented by reference TRBV14 and TRBJ1-2, the full variable domain reads EAGVTQFPSHSVIEKGQTVTLRCDPISGHDNLYWYRRVMGKEIKFLLHFVKESKQDESGMPNNRFLAERTGGTYSTLKVQPAELEDSGVYFCASSQDLFTGIYGYTFGSGTRLTVV.

V and J are TRBV5-1 and TRBJ2-1, with D possibly called TRBD1 or TRBD2 (6 bases each). The germline gives CDR1 SGHRS, CDR2 YFSETQ. The CDR3 covers 14 residues. The V and J ends lost 3 bases and 2 bases respectively, with 9 bases between them. The CDR3 sequence: CASSSGGAYNEQFF. CDR3 nucleotide sequence: TGCGCCAGCAGCTCCGGGGGCGCCTACAATGAGCAGTTCTTC.

The rearrangement uses TRBV7-9 and TRBJ2-7; 9 nucleotides align to TRBD1. The CDR3 sequence is 14 residues long. Germline CDR1 is SEHNR and CDR2 is FQNEAQ (reference sequence). After removal of 5 bases from V and 6 bases from J, the junction contained 8 bases not matched to a gene. This CDR3 is CASSHRDRASEQYF. In nucleotides, the CDR3 is TGTGCCAGCAGCCACCGGGACAGGGCCTCCGAGCAGTACTTC.

DNA for the CDR3: TGTGCCAGCAGTTCCCGGGACAGAGACACCGGGGAGCTGTTTTTT. Translated: CASSSRDRDTGELFF. The V and J genes are TRBV5-4 and TRBJ2-2; 7 bases map to TRBD1. V lost 5 bases and J lost 3; bases outside the gene matches: 7. The CDR3 runs to 15 residues. Per the germline V gene, CDR1 is SGHNT and CDR2 is YYREEE (reference sequence).

The chain employs TRBV6-1 and TRBJ2-7; TRBD1 matches at 8 bases. Germline trimming cut 0 bases from V and 6 bases from J; bases unmatched to any gene: 10. There are 16 residues in the CDR3. Per the germline V gene, CDR1 is MNHNS and CDR2 is SASEGT. The CDR3 nucleotides are TGTGCCAGCAGTGAAGCGAGGGCCAGCAGGGGGCGCGAGCAGTACTTC. It is translated as CASSEARASRGREQYF.

This chain joins TRBV19 and TRBJ2-1; 9 nucleotides line up with TRBD1. The junction had 3 bases not matched to a gene; V was cut back by 5 bases and J by 1 base. The germline V gene has CDR1 LNHDA and CDR2 SQIVND (reference sequence). CDR3 length: 15 amino acids. CDR3 sequence reads: CASSPTGGSYNEQFF. The CDR3 nucleotides are TGTGCCAGTAGTCCGACAGGGGGTTCCTACAATGAGCAGTTCTTC.